This T cell receptor (beta chain) was sequenced during a study of cytomegalovirus exposure and HLA in healthy donors listed by TCRdb under 2017. Study-level background: The 550 to 750 repertoires of the first cohort and the 120 or so validation repertoires were produced on the same platform, according to a later analysis. The aim of the study was to test whether cataloging public T cell receptors could identify signatures of past pathogen exposure. In addition to the first cohort of hundreds of subjects, a separate validation cohort of 130 or so different subjects was used. To predict cytomegalovirus infection status, the study combined high-throughput TCR immunosequencing, statistical association of individual TCRs with disease status, and machine learning.

Separate from the approximately 690-subject first cohort, the validation cohort of 90 to 150 subjects was the group to which the donors belonged. Library preparation was by the immunoSEQ multiplex PCR assay. Concerning the study's data processing: A statistical classification framework was built for diagnosing cytomegalovirus status from the catalog of TCR beta chain sequences. This immuneACCESS table, as held by TCRdb, lists in-frame sequences with V and J called but not all clones. Of the missing ones, under half trace to an unresolved V gene in checked studies; the others have no known cause. The V and J calls and clone size were taken over from that table, and D and trimming were inferred from the DNA. This sample holds about 56,000 clones; roughly nine tenths were observed only once. Roughly 14% of the sample is held by the ten biggest clonotypes. Results and caveats for the whole study, not just this receptor: A few of the identified cytomegalovirus-associated TCR beta chains were confirmed in vitro to be specific for cytomegalovirus antigens. The authors suggested that the approach could potentially be generalized to other disease states and immunological phenotypes. Of the cluster scores, 85% to 95% were above 0 in a later analysis, which found that TCRs clustered in the first cohort also tended to co-occur in the roughly 130 validation repertoires. The study listed approximately 150 TCR beta chains as associated with cytomegalovirus. Most TCR sequences were observed very rarely across donors, whereas some public TCRs were present in many individuals. Cytomegalovirus status was reported to be diagnosed by the classifier with high specificity and sensitivity in both the original and validation cohorts. All 120 or so repertoires were used to score co-occurrence in the validation cohort in a later analysis, because that analysis had no HLA typing for the cohort.

A word on this clone: Its specific antigen is unknown. No clone much larger than this one lies a single base away; base qualities are absent.

This receptor was taken from a woman younger than 35 in good health and CMV-seronegative. The sequenced sample consisted of PBMCs.

The nucleotide sequence is given as TGTGCCAGCAGTTCCGGAGTGGTAGGGACTGGGGGTTACGAGCAGTACTTC. Its product reads: CASSSGVVGTGGYEQYF. The V gene is TRBV27 and the J gene is TRBJ2-7, and the D gene may be TRBD2, 6 bases matching. The CDR3 runs 17 amino acids, cysteine and phenylalanine included. Only the CDR3 DNA stays, 51 bases, in frame from base 1. V gives up 4 bases and J gives up 4 bases, and the segment between their germline ends measures 23 bases. CDR1 MNHEY and CDR2 SMNVEV are derived from the germline V gene (reference sequence).